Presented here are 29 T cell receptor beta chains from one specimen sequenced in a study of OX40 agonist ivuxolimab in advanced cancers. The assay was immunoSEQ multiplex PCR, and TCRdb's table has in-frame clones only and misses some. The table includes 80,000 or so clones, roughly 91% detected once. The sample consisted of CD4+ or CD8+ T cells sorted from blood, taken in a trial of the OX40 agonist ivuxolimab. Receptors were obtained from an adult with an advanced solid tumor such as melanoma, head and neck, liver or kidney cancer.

The CDR3 loop is CASSLTGLATYEQYF. Here the CDR3 DNA reads TGTGCCAGCAGCTTAACTGGACTAGCGACGTACGAGCAGTACTTC. The chain links TRBV7-8 to TRBJ2-7, with 9 bases matching TRBD2. Trimming removed 2 bases from V and 4 bases from J; junction bases left unmatched: 6. This CDR3 contains 15 residues. Germline assignment: CDR1 SGHVS and CDR2 FQNEAQ.

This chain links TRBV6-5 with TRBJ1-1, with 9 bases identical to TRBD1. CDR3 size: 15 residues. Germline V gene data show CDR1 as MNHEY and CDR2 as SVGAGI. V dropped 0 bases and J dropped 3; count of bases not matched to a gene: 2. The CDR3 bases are TGTGCCAGCAGTTACTCGAGGACAGGGGACACTGAAGCTTTCTTT. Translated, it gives CASSYSRTGDTEAFF.

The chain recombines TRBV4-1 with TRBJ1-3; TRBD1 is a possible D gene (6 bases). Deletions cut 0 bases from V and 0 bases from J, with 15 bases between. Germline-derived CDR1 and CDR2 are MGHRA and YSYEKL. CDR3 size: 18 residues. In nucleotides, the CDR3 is TGCGCCAGCAGCCAAGATGTCGGGGGCACAAGCTCTGGAAACACCATATATTTT. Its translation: CASSQDVGGTSSGNTIYF.

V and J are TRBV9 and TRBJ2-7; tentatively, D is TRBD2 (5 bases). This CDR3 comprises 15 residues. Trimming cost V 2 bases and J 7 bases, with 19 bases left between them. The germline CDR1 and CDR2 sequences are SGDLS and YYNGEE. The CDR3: CASSVPSRYDREQYF. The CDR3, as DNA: TGTGCCAGCAGCGTGCCTAGCCGGTACGATCGGGAGCAGTACTTC.

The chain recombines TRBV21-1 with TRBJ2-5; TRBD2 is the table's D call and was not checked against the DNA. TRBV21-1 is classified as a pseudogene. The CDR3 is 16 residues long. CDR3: CASSKAGGMVRETQYF. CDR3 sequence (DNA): TGTGCCAGCAGCAAAGCGGGGGGGATGGTGCGTGAGACCCAGTACTTC.

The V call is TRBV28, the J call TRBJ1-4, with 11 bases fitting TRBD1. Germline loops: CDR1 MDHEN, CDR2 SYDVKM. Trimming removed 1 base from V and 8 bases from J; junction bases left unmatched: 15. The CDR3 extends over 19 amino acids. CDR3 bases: TGTGCCAGCAGTTTATCCGGGCTTGGTCGAGGACAGGGGGCGGAAAAACTGTTTTTT. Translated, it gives CASSLSGLGRGQGAEKLFF. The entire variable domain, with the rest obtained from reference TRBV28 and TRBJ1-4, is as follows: DVKVTQSSRYLVKRTGEKVFLECVQDMDHENMFWYRQDPGLGLRLIYFSYDVKMKEKGDIPEGYSVSREKKERFSLILESASTNQTSMYLCASSLSGLGRGQGAEKLFFGSGTQLSVL.

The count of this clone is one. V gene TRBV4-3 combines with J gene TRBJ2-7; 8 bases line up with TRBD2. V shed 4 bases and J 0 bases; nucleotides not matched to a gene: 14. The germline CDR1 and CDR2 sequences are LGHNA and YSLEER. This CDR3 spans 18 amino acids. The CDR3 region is CASSLQLSSGPSSYEQYF. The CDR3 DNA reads TGCGCCAGCAGCCTCCAGCTGTCTAGCGGGCCCAGCTCCTACGAGCAGTACTTC.

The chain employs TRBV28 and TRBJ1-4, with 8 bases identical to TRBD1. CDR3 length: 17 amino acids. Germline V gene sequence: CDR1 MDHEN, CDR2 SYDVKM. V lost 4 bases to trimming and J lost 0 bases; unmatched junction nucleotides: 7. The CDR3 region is CASSSGTGLATNEKLFF. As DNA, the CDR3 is TGTGCCAGCAGTTCCGGGACAGGCCTTGCAACTAATGAAAAACTGTTTTTT.

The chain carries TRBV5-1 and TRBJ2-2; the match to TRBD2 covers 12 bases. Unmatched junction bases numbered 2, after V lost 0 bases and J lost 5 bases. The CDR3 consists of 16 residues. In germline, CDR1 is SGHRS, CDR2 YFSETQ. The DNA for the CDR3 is TGCGCCAGCAGCTTGGGACTAGCGGGAGAAACCGGGGAGCTGTTTTTT. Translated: CASSLGLAGETGELFF.

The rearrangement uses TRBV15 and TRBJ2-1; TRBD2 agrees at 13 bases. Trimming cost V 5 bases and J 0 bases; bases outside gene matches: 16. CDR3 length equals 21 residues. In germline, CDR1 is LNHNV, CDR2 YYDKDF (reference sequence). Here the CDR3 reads CATSHTGSGLAGDSSYNEQFF. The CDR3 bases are TGTGCCACCAGCCACACCGGCTCCGGACTAGCGGGAGATAGCTCCTACAATGAGCAGTTCTTC.

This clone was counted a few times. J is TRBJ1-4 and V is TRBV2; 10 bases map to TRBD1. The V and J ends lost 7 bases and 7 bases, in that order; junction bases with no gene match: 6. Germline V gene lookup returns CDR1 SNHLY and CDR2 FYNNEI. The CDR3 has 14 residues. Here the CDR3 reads CASTPGQGSEKLFF. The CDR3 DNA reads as TGTGCCAGCACCCCGGGACAGGGGTCTGAAAAACTGTTTTTT.

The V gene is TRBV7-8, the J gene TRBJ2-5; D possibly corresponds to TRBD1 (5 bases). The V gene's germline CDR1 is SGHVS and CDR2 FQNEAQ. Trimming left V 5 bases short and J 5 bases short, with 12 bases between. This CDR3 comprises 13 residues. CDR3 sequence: CASSDGSGETQYF. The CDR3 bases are TGTGCCAGCAGCGACGGCTCAGGGGAGACCCAGTACTTC.

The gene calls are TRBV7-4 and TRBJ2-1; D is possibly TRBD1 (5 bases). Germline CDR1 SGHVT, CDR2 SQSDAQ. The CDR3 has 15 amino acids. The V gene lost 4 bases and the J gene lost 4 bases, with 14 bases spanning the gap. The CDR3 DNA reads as TGTGCCAGCAGCTGGGAACAGGCCTCGTACAATGAGCAGTTCTTC. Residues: CASSWEQASYNEQFF.

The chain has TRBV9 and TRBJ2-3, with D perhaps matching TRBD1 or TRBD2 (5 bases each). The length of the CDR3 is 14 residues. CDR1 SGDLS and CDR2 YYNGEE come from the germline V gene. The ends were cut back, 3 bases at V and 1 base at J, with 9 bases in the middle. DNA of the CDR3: TGTGCCAGCAGCGGGGGGAAGGGCACAGATACGCAGTATTTT. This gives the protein CASSGGKGTDTQYF. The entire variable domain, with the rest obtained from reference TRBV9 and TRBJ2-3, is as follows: DSGVTQTPKHLITATGQRVTLRCSPRSGDLSVYWYQQSLDQGLQFLIQYYNGEERAKGNILERFSAQQFPDLHSELNLSSLELGDSALYFCASSGGKGTDTQYFGPGTRLTVL.

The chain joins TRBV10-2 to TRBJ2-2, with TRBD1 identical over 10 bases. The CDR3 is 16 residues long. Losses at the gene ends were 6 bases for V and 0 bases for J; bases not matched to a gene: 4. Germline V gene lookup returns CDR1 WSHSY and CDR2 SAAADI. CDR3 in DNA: TGCGCCAGCAGACCCGGACAGGGGGCGAACACCGGGGAGCTGTTTTTT. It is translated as CASRPGQGANTGELFF.

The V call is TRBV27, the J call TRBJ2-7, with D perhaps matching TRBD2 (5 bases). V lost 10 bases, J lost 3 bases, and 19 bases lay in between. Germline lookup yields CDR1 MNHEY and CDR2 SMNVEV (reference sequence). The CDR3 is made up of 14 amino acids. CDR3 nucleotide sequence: TGTGCCACGCACCGAAATGACGGGATCTACGAGCAGTACTTC. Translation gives CATHRNDGIYEQYF.

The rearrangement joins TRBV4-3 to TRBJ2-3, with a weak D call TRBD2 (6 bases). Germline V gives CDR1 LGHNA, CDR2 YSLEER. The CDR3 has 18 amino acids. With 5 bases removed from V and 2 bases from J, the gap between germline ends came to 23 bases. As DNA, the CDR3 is TGCGCCAGCAGCTTCCAAAGGGGACTTCCTGGCTCCACAGATACGCAGTATTTT. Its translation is CASSFQRGLPGSTDTQYF.

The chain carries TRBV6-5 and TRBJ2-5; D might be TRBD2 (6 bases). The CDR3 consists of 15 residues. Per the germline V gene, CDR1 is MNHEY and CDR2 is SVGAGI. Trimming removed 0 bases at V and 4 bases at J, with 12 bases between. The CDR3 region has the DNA TGTGCCAGCAGTTACTCCGGGGGTTTAACAGAGACCCAGTACTTC. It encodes CASSYSGGLTETQYF.

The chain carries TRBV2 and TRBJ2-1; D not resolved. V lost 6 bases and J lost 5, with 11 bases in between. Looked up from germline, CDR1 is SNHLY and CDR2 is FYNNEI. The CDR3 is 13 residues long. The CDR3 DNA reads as TGTGCCAGCAGCGTCCAAGGCAACAATGAGCAGTTCTTC. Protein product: CASSVQGNNEQFF.

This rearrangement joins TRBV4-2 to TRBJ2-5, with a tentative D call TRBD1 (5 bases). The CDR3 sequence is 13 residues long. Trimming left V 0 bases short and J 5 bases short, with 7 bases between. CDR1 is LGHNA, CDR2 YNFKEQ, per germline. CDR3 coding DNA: TGTGCCAGCAGCCAAGAAAGGGGCGAGACCCAGTACTTC. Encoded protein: CASSQERGETQYF.

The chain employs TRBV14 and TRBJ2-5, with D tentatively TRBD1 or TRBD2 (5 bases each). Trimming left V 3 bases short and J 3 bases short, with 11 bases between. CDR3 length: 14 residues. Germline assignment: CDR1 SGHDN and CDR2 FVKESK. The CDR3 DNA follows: TGTGCCAGCAGCCACTGGGACGGCAAAGAGACCCAGTACTTC. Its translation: CASSHWDGKETQYF.

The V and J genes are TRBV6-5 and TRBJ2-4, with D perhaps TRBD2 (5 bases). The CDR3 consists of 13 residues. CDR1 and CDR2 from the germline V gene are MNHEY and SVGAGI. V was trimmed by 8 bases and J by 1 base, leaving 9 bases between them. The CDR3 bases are TGTGCCAGCCGTGGGGAGGCCAAAAACATTCAGTACTTC. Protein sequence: CASRGEAKNIQYF.

CDR3 region: CAISVVGEQFF. The CDR3 nucleotides read TGTGCCATCAGTGTAGTGGGGGAGCAGTTCTTC. The chain employs TRBV10-3 and TRBJ2-1; D not resolved. Germline V CDR1 and CDR2: ENHRY, SYGVKD. V lost 4 bases and J 10 bases, leaving 8 bases between the germline ends. This CDR3 has 11 residues.

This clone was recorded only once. In DNA, the CDR3 is TGTGCCAGCAGCTCTCCGACAGAGGACTCTGGGGCCAACGTCCTGACTTTC. Protein product: CASSSPTEDSGANVLTF. The chain employs TRBV9 and TRBJ2-6; TRBD1 is a possible D gene (5 bases). CDR3 size: 17 residues. V lost 4 bases and J 0 bases, leaving 14 bases between the germline ends. Per the germline V gene, CDR1 is SGDLS and CDR2 is YYNGEE.

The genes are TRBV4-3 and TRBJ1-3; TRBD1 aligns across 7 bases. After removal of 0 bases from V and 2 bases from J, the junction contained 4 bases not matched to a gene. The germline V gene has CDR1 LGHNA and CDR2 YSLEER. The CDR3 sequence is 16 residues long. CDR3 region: CASSQEAGGTGNTIYF. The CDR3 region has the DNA TGCGCCAGCAGCCAAGAGGCAGGGGGTACTGGAAACACCATATATTTT.

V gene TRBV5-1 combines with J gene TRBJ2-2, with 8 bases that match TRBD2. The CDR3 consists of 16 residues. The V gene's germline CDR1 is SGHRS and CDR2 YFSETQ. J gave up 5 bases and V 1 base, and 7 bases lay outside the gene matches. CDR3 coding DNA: TGCGCCAGCAGCTTGACCGGGGGGGCCGGAACCGGGGAGCTGTTTTTT. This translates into CASSLTGGAGTGELFF.

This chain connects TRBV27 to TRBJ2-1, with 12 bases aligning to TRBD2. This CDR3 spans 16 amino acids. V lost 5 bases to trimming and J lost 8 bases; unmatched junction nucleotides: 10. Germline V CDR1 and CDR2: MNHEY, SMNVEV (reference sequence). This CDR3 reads CASSTPSGGALDEQFF. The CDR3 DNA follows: TGTGCCAGCAGTACCCCTAGCGGGGGGGCCTTGGATGAGCAGTTCTTC.

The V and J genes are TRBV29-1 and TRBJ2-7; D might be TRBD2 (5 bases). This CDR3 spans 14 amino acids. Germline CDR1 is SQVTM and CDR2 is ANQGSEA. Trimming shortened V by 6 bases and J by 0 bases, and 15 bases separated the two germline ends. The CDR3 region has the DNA TGCAGCGTCATTGGACTCCCGAGCTCCTACGAGCAGTACTTC. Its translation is CSVIGLPSSYEQYF.

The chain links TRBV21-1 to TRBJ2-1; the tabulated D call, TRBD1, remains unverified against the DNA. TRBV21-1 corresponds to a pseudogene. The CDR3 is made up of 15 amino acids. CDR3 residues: CASSKGQQAYNEQFF. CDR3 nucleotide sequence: TGTGCCAGCAGCAAAGGGCAACAGGCGTACAATGAGCAGTTCTTC.